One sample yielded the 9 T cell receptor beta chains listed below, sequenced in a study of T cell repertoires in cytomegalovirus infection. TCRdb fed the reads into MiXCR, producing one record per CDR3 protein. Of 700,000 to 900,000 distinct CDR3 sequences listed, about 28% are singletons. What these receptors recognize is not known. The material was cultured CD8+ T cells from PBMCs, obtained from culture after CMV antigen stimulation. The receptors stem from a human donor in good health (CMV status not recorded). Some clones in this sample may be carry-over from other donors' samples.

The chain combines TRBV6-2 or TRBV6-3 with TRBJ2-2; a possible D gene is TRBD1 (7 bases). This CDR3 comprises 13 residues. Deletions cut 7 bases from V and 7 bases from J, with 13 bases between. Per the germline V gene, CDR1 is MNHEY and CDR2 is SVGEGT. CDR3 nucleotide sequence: TGTGCCAGCACCCAGGGGGGACTCGGGGAGCTGTTTTTT. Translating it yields CASTQGGLGELFF.

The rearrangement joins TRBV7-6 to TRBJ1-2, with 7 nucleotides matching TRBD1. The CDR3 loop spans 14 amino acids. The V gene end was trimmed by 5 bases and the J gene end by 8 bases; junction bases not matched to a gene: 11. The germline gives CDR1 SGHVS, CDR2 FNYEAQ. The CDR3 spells CASSQDVQGEGYTF. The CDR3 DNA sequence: TGTGCCAGCAGCCAGGATGTTCAGGGGGAGGGCTACACCTTC.

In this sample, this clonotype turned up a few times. The CDR3 here is CASSATGTGARNEQFF. CDR3 DNA sequence: TGTGCCAGCAGCGCCACCGGGACAGGGGCTCGCAATGAGCAGTTCTTC. The genes are TRBV9 and TRBJ2-1; 10 nucleotides line up with TRBD1. The trim removed 3 bases at V and 6 bases at J, leaving 9 bases unmatched. This CDR3 comprises 16 residues. CDR1 is SGDLS and CDR2 is YYNGEE in the germline V gene.

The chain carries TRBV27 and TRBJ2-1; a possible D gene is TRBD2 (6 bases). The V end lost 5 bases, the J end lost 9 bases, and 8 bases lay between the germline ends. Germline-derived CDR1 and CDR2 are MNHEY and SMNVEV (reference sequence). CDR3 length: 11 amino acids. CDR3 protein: CASSRGFEQFF. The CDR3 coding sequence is TGTGCCAGCAGTCGGGGGTTTGAGCAGTTCTTC.

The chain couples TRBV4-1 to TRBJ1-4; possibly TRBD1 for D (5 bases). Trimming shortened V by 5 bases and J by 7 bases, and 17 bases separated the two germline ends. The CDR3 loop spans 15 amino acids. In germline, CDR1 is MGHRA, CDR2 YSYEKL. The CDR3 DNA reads TGCGCCAGCAGCAAGATTCGGGGCGCCGGTGAAAAACTGTTTTTT. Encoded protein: CASSKIRGAGEKLFF.

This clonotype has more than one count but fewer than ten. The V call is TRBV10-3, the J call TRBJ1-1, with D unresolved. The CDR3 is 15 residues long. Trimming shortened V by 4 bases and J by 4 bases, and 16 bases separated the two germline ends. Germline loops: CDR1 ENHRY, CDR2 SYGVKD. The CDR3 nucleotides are TGTGCCATCAGTGGAACATTGGAGCGGGGCACTGAAGCTTTCTTT. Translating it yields CAISGTLERGTEAFF.

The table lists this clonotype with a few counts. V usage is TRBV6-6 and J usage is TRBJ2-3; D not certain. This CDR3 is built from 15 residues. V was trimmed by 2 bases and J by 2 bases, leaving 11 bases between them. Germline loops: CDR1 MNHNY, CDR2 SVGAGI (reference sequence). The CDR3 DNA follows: TGTGCCAGCAGTTACGTCCGAACTCCCACAGATACGCAGTATTTT. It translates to CASSYVRTPTDTQYF.

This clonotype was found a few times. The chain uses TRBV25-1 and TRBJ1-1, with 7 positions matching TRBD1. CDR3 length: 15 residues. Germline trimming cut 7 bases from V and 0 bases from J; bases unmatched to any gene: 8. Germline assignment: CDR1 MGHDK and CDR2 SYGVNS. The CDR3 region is CASNGEGAMNTEAFF. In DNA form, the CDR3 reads TGTGCCAGCAATGGGGAGGGGGCAATGAACACTGAAGCTTTCTTT.

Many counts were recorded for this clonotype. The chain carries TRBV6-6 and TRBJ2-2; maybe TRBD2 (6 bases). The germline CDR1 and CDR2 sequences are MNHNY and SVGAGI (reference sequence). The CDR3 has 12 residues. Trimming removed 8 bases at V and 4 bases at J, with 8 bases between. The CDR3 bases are TGTGCCAGCGGAGGGGTCACCGGGGAGCTGTTTTTT. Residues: CASGGVTGELFF.